The source of this T cell receptor (beta chain) is a study of blood T cells in healthy people across ages. Study-level results: Measured against age, TCR beta diversity per million T cells decreased in a roughly linear manner.

This clonotype was seen a handful of times. What it recognizes is unknown. Using a J-beta primer mix together with a sample-barcoded 5' primer, a second PCR was run for about 6 to 11 cycles. TCRdb re-called the 5' RACE reads through MiXCR, storing one row per CDR3 protein. The sample has approximately 780,000 distinct CDR3 sequences, under 30% seen once; the top ten hold 2.5% to 3.5%. J was trimmed by 0 bases and V by 3 bases; bases with no gene match: 1. This CDR3 contains 14 residues. Germline CDR1 is SNHLY and CDR2 is FYNNEI. These sequences were also reported in another study, on T cells of mothers and their children. That work contributes: Related mother-child pairs showed slightly, non-significantly higher overlap than unrelated pairs.

The sample taken for sequencing was blood. V gene TRBV2 combines with J gene TRBJ1-1, with 7 bases aligning to TRBD1. This sequence originates from a boy aged 5-17 years in good health. Here the CDR3 reads CASSDRGMNTEAFF. The CDR3 DNA sequence: TGTGCCAGCAGTGACAGGGGGATGAACACTGAAGCTTTCTTT.